The 19 T cell receptor beta chains reported below all come from one sample, sequenced in a study of CD8 T cells in ankylosing spondylitis. TCRdb redid the calling of the 5' RACE reads with MiXCR, one entry per CDR3 protein. Here the sample spans 200,000 to 300,000 distinct CDR3 sequences, around 8% being singletons. The sample consisted of blood, either unsorted or a sorted T cell fraction (not recorded which). These receptors were taken from a female donor with ankylosing spondylitis or in good health (not recorded which).

This clonotype has ten or more counts. This chain connects TRBV27 to TRBJ2-3, with TRBD1 identical over 7 bases. Germline trimming cut 2 bases from V and 4 bases from J; bases unmatched to any gene: 9. The germline V gene encodes CDR1 MNHEY and CDR2 SMNVEV (reference sequence). The CDR3 extends over 16 amino acids. The DNA for the CDR3 is TGTGCCAGCAGTTTAGTCGGACAGGAGGTTGCAGATACGCAGTATTTT. Residues: CASSLVGQEVADTQYF.

This chain connects TRBV7-2 to TRBJ2-5; D not certain. The V and J ends lost 8 bases and 4 bases respectively, with 14 bases between them. The V gene's germline CDR1 is SGHTA and CDR2 FQGNSA. CDR3 length: 13 residues. This CDR3 is CASSLEVPETQYF. The CDR3 nucleotides read TGTGCCAGCTCCCTTGAGGTTCCAGAGACCCAGTACTTC.

This clonotype was seen repeatedly, ten times or more. V is TRBV5-1 and J is TRBJ2-5; D might be TRBD2 (6 bases). V lost 0 bases and J 2 bases, leaving 11 bases between the germline ends. The germline V gene has CDR1 SGHRS and CDR2 YFSETQ. CDR3 length: 15 amino acids. In DNA form, the CDR3 reads TGCGCCAGCAGCTTGGTGGCGGGGATTCAAGAGACCCAGTACTTC. As protein: CASSLVAGIQETQYF.

This clonotype was observed a few times. The rearrangement links TRBV12-3 or TRBV12-4 to TRBJ2-1, with D possibly matching TRBD2 (5 bases). This CDR3 is built from 13 residues. V lost 8 bases and J lost 4, with 12 bases in between. CDR3 amino acids: CASGLAYYNEQFF. The DNA for the CDR3 is TGTGCCAGCGGGTTAGCGTATTACAATGAGCAGTTCTTC.

CDR3 in amino acids: CASSSTGTTEAFF. The CDR3 nucleotides are TGTGCCAGCTCATCTACAGGGACCACTGAAGCTTTCTTT. The genes are TRBV18 and TRBJ1-1, with D perhaps matching TRBD1 (6 bases). V was shortened by 5 bases and J by 4 bases, with 11 bases between the two germline ends. The CDR3 extends over 13 amino acids. CDR1 KGHSH and CDR2 LQKENI come from the germline V gene.

This chain links TRBV6-1 with TRBJ2-1, with D unresolved. V was pared by 8 bases and J by 8 bases, with 7 bases between. Per germline, CDR1 MNHNS and CDR2 SASEGT. This CDR3 is 10 amino acids long. The CDR3 loop is CASGSYEQFF. As DNA, the CDR3 is TGTGCCAGCGGTAGCTATGAGCAGTTCTTC.

This clonotype was recorded at least ten times. The CDR3 nucleotides read TGTGCCAGCAGTCGGACAGGCGAAACCTATGGCTACACCTTC. It translates to CASSRTGETYGYTF. The J gene is TRBJ1-2, the V gene TRBV28; the match to TRBD1 covers 7 bases. This CDR3 is 14 amino acids long. The germline CDR1 and CDR2 sequences are MDHEN and SYDVKM. The trim removed 5 bases at V and 4 bases at J, leaving 7 bases unmatched.

The chain recombines TRBV7-3 with TRBJ2-2; D unresolved. The germline CDR1 and CDR2 sequences are SGHTA and FQGTGA. Trimming shortened V by 6 bases and J by 4 bases, and 12 bases separated the two germline ends. The CDR3 runs to 14 residues. The chain's CDR3 is CASRRDDLTGELFF. The CDR3 bases are TGTGCCAGCAGACGTGACGACCTCACCGGGGAGCTGTTTTTT.

Ten or more counts support this clonotype. The chain is built from TRBV7-6 and TRBJ1-4; maybe TRBD1 (6 bases). Germline V gives CDR1 SGHVS, CDR2 FNYEAQ. V lost 5 bases and J lost 8, with 18 bases in between. The CDR3 totals 15 residues. CDR3 sequence reads: CASSLDSFRGEKLFF. For the CDR3, the DNA is TGTGCCAGCAGCCTGGACAGCTTTAGAGGGGAAAAACTGTTTTTT.

V gene TRBV5-1 combines with J gene TRBJ1-5, with 8 bases identical to TRBD1. The CDR3 is made up of 16 amino acids. CDR1 is SGHRS and CDR2 is YFSETQ in the germline V gene. V gave up 4 bases and J gave up 4 bases; unmatched junction bases: 10. The CDR3 DNA follows: TGCGCCAGCAGCCCTCTCGGCGGACAGGGAAATCAGCCCCAGCATTTT. This codes for CASSPLGGQGNQPQHF.

The table lists this clonotype with many counts. The chain recombines TRBV28 with TRBJ2-7; D could derive from TRBD1 or TRBD2 (5 bases each). The CDR3 has 14 amino acids. V was clipped by 5 bases and J by 2 bases, with 13 bases between them. CDR1 MDHEN and CDR2 SYDVKM come from the germline V gene. CDR3: CASSPPGGAYEQYF. As DNA, the CDR3 is TGTGCCAGCAGTCCCCCTGGGGGAGCCTACGAGCAGTACTTC.

This clonotype was seen ten or more times. V usage is TRBV7-9 and J usage is TRBJ2-7, with TRBD1 identical over 8 bases. CDR3 length: 12 amino acids. Germline CDR1 is SEHNR and CDR2 is FQNEAQ (reference sequence). Trimming cost V 5 bases and J 4 bases; bases outside gene matches: 1. The CDR3 DNA follows: TGTGCCAGCAGCGACAGGGGTTACGAGCAGTACTTC. Translation gives CASSDRGYEQYF.

This clonotype was recorded once. Possible read error: a much larger clone is one base away. This rearrangement joins TRBV6-1 to TRBJ2-7, with TRBD2 as a possible D gene (7 bases). Deletions cut 7 bases from V and 3 bases from J, with 16 bases between. The CDR3 has 14 amino acids. CDR1 is MNHNS, CDR2 SASEGT, per germline. The CDR3 nucleotides are TGTGCCAGCAATAGGGGGGGAATCGACTACGAGCAGTACTTC. It yields the protein CASNRGGIDYEQYF.

There are many counts of this clonotype. CDR3 nucleotides: TGTGCCAGCCTCGGGGGCACGGGGCAGCCCCAGCATTTT. Its translation is CASLGGTGQPQHF. J is TRBJ1-5 and V is TRBV6-2 or TRBV6-3, with D perhaps TRBD1 (6 bases). Trimming shortened V by 8 bases and J by 7 bases, and 15 bases separated the two germline ends. The CDR3 consists of 13 residues. CDR1 and CDR2 from the germline V gene are MNHEY and SVGEGT.

As regards this clonotype: A read error may explain this, as a much larger clone is one base away. The genes are TRBV11-3 and TRBJ2-1; TRBD1 might be the D (5 bases). Germline CDR1 SGHNT, CDR2 YENEEA. The CDR3 length is 14 residues. Trimming pared 10 bases from V and 8 bases from J, leaving 21 bases between. The CDR3, as DNA: TGTGCCAACACCACAGAAGGGGATTTGGATGAGCAGTTCTTC. Its translation: CANTTEGDLDEQFF.

This clonotype was counted at least ten times. V gene TRBV19 combines with J gene TRBJ2-7; 15 positions match TRBD2. Germline lookup yields CDR1 LNHDA and CDR2 SQIVND (reference sequence). This CDR3 region has 15 residues. The V segment lost 6 bases and the J segment 6 bases; nucleotides outside the gene matches: 6. The CDR3 DNA sequence: TGTGCCAGTAGCGGGACTAGCGGGAGGCCCAGCGAGCAGTACTTC. Protein sequence: CASSGTSGRPSEQYF.

This clonotype was seen repeatedly, ten times or more. The V call is TRBV20-1, the J call TRBJ2-3; possible D gene TRBD2, 6 bases. The CDR3 consists of 17 residues. The V gene lost 1 base and the J gene lost 1 base, with 18 bases spanning the gap. From germline, CDR1 is DFQATT and CDR2 SNEGSKA (reference sequence). The CDR3 region has the DNA TGCAGTGCTAGAGTTTTGGGATACGGGAGAGGCACAGATACGCAGTATTTT. Its protein is CSARVLGYGRGTDTQYF.

This clonotype was observed many times. V is TRBV20-1 and J is TRBJ2-1; D unclear. Germline-derived CDR1 and CDR2 are DFQATT and SNEGSKA (reference sequence). This CDR3 region has 12 residues. V was trimmed by 0 bases and J by 5 bases, leaving 5 bases between them. CDR3 nucleotide sequence: TGCAGTGCTAGAGATCTAAACAATGAGCAGTTCTTC. Translating gives CSARDLNNEQFF.

At least ten counts were recorded for this clonotype. This chain uses TRBV2 with TRBJ1-2; D is possibly TRBD1 (6 bases). CDR3 size: 14 residues. Per the germline V gene, CDR1 is SNHLY and CDR2 is FYNNEI. The germline V and J ends were trimmed by 8 bases and 4 bases, with 17 bases remaining between them. CDR3 in amino acids: CASLGVGAFYGYTF. CDR3 bases: TGTGCCAGCTTAGGGGTGGGGGCCTTCTATGGCTACACCTTC.